This TCR beta chain emerged from a study of T cell repertoires in cytomegalovirus infection. Overall study: It can be stated that public TCR beta signatures indicated CMV infection as well as a matching HLA type. Broader study findings: Cumulative public TCR beta family frequency identified carriers of CMV plus the relevant HLA. The ex vivo response was dominated by HLA-C-restricted CMV-specific TCR beta clonotypes.

As regards this clonotype: Its antigen is unknown.

One entry per CDR3 protein results from TCRdb running MiXCR on the reads. The data show more than 500,000 distinct CDR3 sequences, approximately 15% seen once. This clonotype was sampled from a human donor in good health (CMV status not recorded). Some clones in this sample may be carry-over from other donors' samples. Material: CD8+ T cells from PBMCs.

The CDR3 is CAGTDGNTIYF. CDR3 in DNA: TGTGCCGGGACAGATGGAAACACCATATATTTT. The chain combines TRBV6-4 with TRBJ1-3; 7 bases are shared with TRBD1. The length of the CDR3 is 11 residues. CDR1 MRHNA and CDR2 SNTAGT come from the germline V gene. J was trimmed by 3 bases and V by 11 bases; bases with no gene match: 1.